This TCR beta chain was profiled in a study of T cells after somatic rescue of genetic block. Profiling relied on immunoSEQ multiplex PCR, and the TCRdb table lists in-frame clones only, not all of them. This table holds some 70,000 clones, roughly 93% found once. The CDR3 covers 12 residues. CDR1 and CDR2 (germline): SEHNR, FQNEAQ (reference sequence). Trimming pared 5 bases from V and 3 bases from J, leaving 8 bases between. This rearrangement joins TRBV7-9 to TRBJ2-7, with unresolved D. The specimen sequenced was peripheral blood mononuclear cells (PBMCs). This clonotype was sampled from a young man. The CDR3 bases are TGTGCCAGCAGCCTGACCCTCTACGAGCAGTACTTC. Residues: CASSLTLYEQYF.